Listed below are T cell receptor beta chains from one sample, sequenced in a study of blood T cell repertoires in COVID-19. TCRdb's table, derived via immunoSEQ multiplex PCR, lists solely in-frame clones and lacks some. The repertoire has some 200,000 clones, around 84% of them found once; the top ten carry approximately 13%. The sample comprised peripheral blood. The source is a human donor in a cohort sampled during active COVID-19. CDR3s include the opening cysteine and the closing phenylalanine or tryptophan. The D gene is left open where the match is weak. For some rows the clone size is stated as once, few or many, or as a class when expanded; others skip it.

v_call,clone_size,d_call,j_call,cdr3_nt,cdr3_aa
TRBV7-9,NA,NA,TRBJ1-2,TGTGCCAGCAGGGAGGGGTATGGCTACACCTTC,CASREGYGYTF
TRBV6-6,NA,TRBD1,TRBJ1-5,TGTGCCAGCAGCTCGACAGGGGTGAGCAATCAGCCCCAGCATTTT,CASSSTGVSNQPQHF
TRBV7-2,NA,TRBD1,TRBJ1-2,TGTGCCAGCAGCTTCGACAGGGGGCCCCACTATGGCTACACCTTC,CASSFDRGPHYGYTF
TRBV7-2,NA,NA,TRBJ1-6,TGTGCCAGCAGCACCAGAGGACAGAAGAATTCACCCCTCCACTTT,CASSTRGQKNSPLHF
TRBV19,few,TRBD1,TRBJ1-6,TGTGCCAGTAGTATAGCTGGACAGGGGGATAATTCACCCCTCCACTTT,CASSIAGQGDNSPLHF
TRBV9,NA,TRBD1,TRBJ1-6,TGTGCCAGCAGCCCTATTCTTTGGGGACAGTATAATTCACCCCTCCACTTT,CASSPILWGQYNSPLHF
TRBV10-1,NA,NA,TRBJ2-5,TGCGCCAGCAGTGAGTCGAAAAGCTTCCAAGAGACCCAGTACTTC,CASSESKSFQETQYF
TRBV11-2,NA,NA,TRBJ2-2,TGTGCCAGCAGCTCCAATATAGCGGCCGGGGAGCTGTTTTTT,CASSSNIAAGELFF
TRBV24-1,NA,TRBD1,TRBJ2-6,TGTGCCACCAGTGATCCGCAGGGGGCTGGGATCTCTGGGGCCAACGTCCTGACTTTC,CATSDPQGAGISGANVLTF
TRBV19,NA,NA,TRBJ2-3,TGTGCCAGTAGCAGCCGCGGGGTGGCAGGCACAGATACGCAGTATTTT,CASSSRGVAGTDTQYF
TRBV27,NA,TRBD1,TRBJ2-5,TGTGCCAGCAGTTTAACCACAGGGGTAGTAGAGACCCAGTACTTC,CASSLTTGVVETQYF
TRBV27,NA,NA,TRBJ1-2,TGTGCCAGCAGTTACGCAGGGCGCTATGGCTACACCTTC,CASSYAGRYGYTF
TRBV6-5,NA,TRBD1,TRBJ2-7,TGTGCCAGCAGGAGGACAGGCTCCTACGAGCAGTACTTC,CASRRTGSYEQYF
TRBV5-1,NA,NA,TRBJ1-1,TGCGCCAGCAGCTCTAGTCGTGGGGCGCGGACTGAAGCTTTCTTT,CASSSSRGARTEAFF
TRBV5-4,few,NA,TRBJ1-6,TGTGCCAGCAGGCGAGGGTCTTTAGATTCACCCCTCCACTTT,CASRRGSLDSPLHF
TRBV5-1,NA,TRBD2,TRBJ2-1,TGCGCCAGCAAGGGACTAGCGGGAAACTACAATGAGCAGTTCTTC,CASKGLAGNYNEQFF
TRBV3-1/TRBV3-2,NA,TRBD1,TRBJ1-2,TGTGCCAGCAGCCAAGATCGACAGGGGGCAGTTGGCTACACCTTC,CASSQDRQGAVGYTF
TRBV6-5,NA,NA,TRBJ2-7,TGTGCCAGCAGAGTGGGAGGACTAACGTACTACGAGCAGTACTTC,CASRVGGLTYYEQYF